Listed below are T cell receptor beta chains from one sample, sequenced in a study of molecular identifiers for immune sequencing clone quantification. TCRdb re-analysed the PCR reads in MiXCR, keeping a single row per CDR3 protein. The sample shows 300,000 to 400,000 distinct CDR3 sequences, 24% of them seen only once. Sequences were obtained from naive CD8+ T cells from blood, with Jurkat cell RNA spiked in. These receptors came from a human donor in good health. Some libraries in this study had Jurkat cell RNA spiked in. CDR3s include the opening cysteine and the closing phenylalanine or tryptophan. Each record gives: D gene, J gene, V gene, clone size, CDR3 DNA, CDR3 protein. The D gene is left open where the match is weak. Only part of the rows carry a size: once, few, many, or a class if the clone is expanded.

d_gene: NA; j_gene: TRBJ2-7; v_gene: TRBV29-1; abundance: NA; CDR3nt: TGCAGCGTTGAGCTAGCGCTCGAGCAGTACTTC; CDR3aa: CSVELALEQYF
d_gene: NA; j_gene: TRBJ1-1; v_gene: TRBV14; abundance: NA; CDR3nt: TGTGCCAGCAGCCCCTCAGGAATCACTGAAGCTTTCTTT; CDR3aa: CASSPSGITEAFF
d_gene: NA; j_gene: TRBJ1-1; v_gene: TRBV7-9; abundance: NA; CDR3nt: TGTGCCAGCAGCTCGATACAGGGAGAGGGTAACACTGAAGCTTTCTTT; CDR3aa: CASSSIQGEGNTEAFF
d_gene: NA; j_gene: TRBJ2-3; v_gene: TRBV9; abundance: NA; CDR3nt: TGTGCCAGCAGCGTAGATGTGGGAGAAGATACGCAGTATTTT; CDR3aa: CASSVDVGEDTQYF
d_gene: NA; j_gene: TRBJ2-7; v_gene: TRBV4-2; abundance: few; CDR3nt: TGTGCCAGCAGCCCTCGTATAGCGGAAAACTCCTACGAGCAGTACTTC; CDR3aa: CASSPRIAENSYEQYF
d_gene: NA; j_gene: TRBJ2-1; v_gene: TRBV7-2; abundance: few; CDR3nt: TGTGCCAGCAGCGTACAGGGTAATGAGCAGTTCTTC; CDR3aa: CASSVQGNEQFF
d_gene: TRBD1; j_gene: TRBJ1-1; v_gene: TRBV27; abundance: few; CDR3nt: TGTGCCAGCAGTATAGGACAGGGAAGCAGCACTGAAGCTTTCTTT; CDR3aa: CASSIGQGSSTEAFF
d_gene: NA; j_gene: TRBJ2-5; v_gene: TRBV5-6; abundance: few; CDR3nt: TGTGCCAGCAGCTTGGCCGGGAGGACCCAGTACTTC; CDR3aa: CASSLAGRTQYF
d_gene: NA; j_gene: TRBJ2-7; v_gene: TRBV24-1; abundance: many; CDR3nt: TGTGCCACCAGTGATGGTACAAGGAGCTCCTACGAGCAGTACTTC; CDR3aa: CATSDGTRSSYEQYF
d_gene: NA; j_gene: TRBJ1-1; v_gene: TRBV25-1; abundance: few; CDR3nt: TGTGCCAGCAGTGTGGGCGTCACTGAAGCTTTCTTT; CDR3aa: CASSVGVTEAFF
d_gene: TRBD1; j_gene: TRBJ2-2; v_gene: TRBV27; abundance: NA; CDR3nt: TGTGCCAGCGCGCAGGGGGCGAACACCGGGGAGCTGTTTTTT; CDR3aa: CASAQGANTGELFF
d_gene: NA; j_gene: TRBJ1-2; v_gene: TRBV5-6; abundance: NA; CDR3nt: TGTGCCAGCAGCTTGGTTGGCAGTTTAAGGGGCTACACCTTC; CDR3aa: CASSLVGSLRGYTF
d_gene: NA; j_gene: TRBJ1-3; v_gene: TRBV27; abundance: few; CDR3nt: TGTGCCAGCAGAGAACTAGGGGGGGGTTGGGCTGGAAACACCATATATTTT; CDR3aa: CASRELGGGWAGNTIYF
d_gene: NA; j_gene: TRBJ2-3; v_gene: TRBV28; abundance: once; CDR3nt: TGTGCCAGCAGTTCCCAGTACTCAGATACGCAGTATTTT; CDR3aa: CASSSQYSDTQYF
d_gene: TRBD1; j_gene: TRBJ2-3; v_gene: TRBV28; abundance: many; CDR3nt: TGTGCCAGCAGAACGAGGGACAGATACACAGATACGCAGTATTTT; CDR3aa: CASRTRDRYTDTQYF
d_gene: TRBD1; j_gene: TRBJ2-7; v_gene: TRBV19; abundance: many; CDR3nt: TGTGCCAGTAGTATTGGGGGACAGAACTACGAGCAGTACTTC; CDR3aa: CASSIGGQNYEQYF
d_gene: NA; j_gene: TRBJ2-3; v_gene: TRBV5-4; abundance: once; CDR3nt: TGTGCCAGCAGCGCGGATCTAGCGTTGGCCTCAGATACGCAGTATTTT; CDR3aa: CASSADLALASDTQYF
d_gene: TRBD2; j_gene: TRBJ2-3; v_gene: TRBV9; abundance: many; CDR3nt: TGTGCCAGCAGCGAGGCCGGGACTAGGGACACAGATACGCAGTATTTT; CDR3aa: CASSEAGTRDTDTQYF
d_gene: TRBD2; j_gene: TRBJ2-3; v_gene: TRBV12-3/TRBV12-4; abundance: NA; CDR3nt: TGTGCCAGCAGCCCACTAACGGGAGGGCCGGATACGCAGTATTTT; CDR3aa: CASSPLTGGPDTQYF
d_gene: NA; j_gene: TRBJ2-3; v_gene: TRBV20-1; abundance: few; CDR3nt: TGCAGTGCTACTGCGAGGGGGGACACAGATACGCAGTATTTT; CDR3aa: CSATARGDTDTQYF
d_gene: NA; j_gene: TRBJ2-1; v_gene: TRBV7-9; abundance: few; CDR3nt: TGTGTCAGCAGCTTAGCGCGCGGGGGCCGTGGGTTCGAGCAGTTCTTC; CDR3aa: CVSSLARGGRGFEQFF
d_gene: NA; j_gene: TRBJ2-7; v_gene: TRBV11-2; abundance: few; CDR3nt: TGTGCCAGCAGCTTAGTTGGTTTTTTCGAGCAGTACTTC; CDR3aa: CASSLVGFFEQYF
d_gene: NA; j_gene: TRBJ2-5; v_gene: TRBV2; abundance: few; CDR3nt: TGTGCCAGCAGTGAAGTGGGCCAAGAGACCCAGTACTTC; CDR3aa: CASSEVGQETQYF
d_gene: NA; j_gene: TRBJ2-2; v_gene: TRBV5-1; abundance: NA; CDR3nt: TGCGCCAAGGAGGGGACCGGGGAGCTGTTTTTT; CDR3aa: CAKEGTGELFF
d_gene: TRBD1; j_gene: TRBJ2-3; v_gene: TRBV19; abundance: few; CDR3nt: TGTGCCAGTCAAGGGACAGGGGGAAGCACAGATACGCAGTATTTT; CDR3aa: CASQGTGGSTDTQYF
d_gene: TRBD1; j_gene: TRBJ1-5; v_gene: TRBV7-9; abundance: many; CDR3nt: TGTGCCAGCAGCGCGACAGGGGATGATCAGCCCCAGCATTTT; CDR3aa: CASSATGDDQPQHF
d_gene: NA; j_gene: TRBJ2-1; v_gene: TRBV12-5; abundance: NA; CDR3nt: TGTGCTAGTGGTTTGGCCCCAGTCGACAATGAGCAGTTCTTC; CDR3aa: CASGLAPVDNEQFF
d_gene: TRBD2; j_gene: TRBJ2-7; v_gene: TRBV7-9; abundance: many; CDR3nt: TGTGCCAGCAGCTCTCCCGGGGGGGCGCTGAACGAGCAGTACTTC; CDR3aa: CASSSPGGALNEQYF
d_gene: NA; j_gene: TRBJ2-3; v_gene: TRBV20-1; abundance: NA; CDR3nt: TGCAGTGCTAGAGTAGCGACAAGCACAGATACGCAGTATTTT; CDR3aa: CSARVATSTDTQYF
d_gene: NA; j_gene: TRBJ2-4; v_gene: TRBV5-5; abundance: few; CDR3nt: TGTGCCAGCAGGACAGAAAACATTCAGTACTTC; CDR3aa: CASRTENIQYF
d_gene: TRBD1; j_gene: TRBJ2-5; v_gene: TRBV27; abundance: NA; CDR3nt: TGTGCCAGCAGAACCGGGACAGGAGAGACCCAGTACTTC; CDR3aa: CASRTGTGETQYF
d_gene: TRBD1; j_gene: TRBJ1-1; v_gene: TRBV11-2; abundance: NA; CDR3nt: TGTGCCAGCAGCTTAGTTAACAGGGGGGAGACTGAAGCTTTCTTT; CDR3aa: CASSLVNRGETEAFF
d_gene: NA; j_gene: TRBJ1-1; v_gene: TRBV7-9; abundance: many; CDR3nt: TGTGCCAGCAGTCTCGGACTGGGAGAAGCTTTCTTT; CDR3aa: CASSLGLGEAFF
d_gene: TRBD1; j_gene: TRBJ1-4; v_gene: TRBV30; abundance: few; CDR3nt: TGTGCCTGGAGTCCAGGGGGGACCGATGAAAAACTGTTTTTT; CDR3aa: CAWSPGGTDEKLFF
d_gene: TRBD2; j_gene: TRBJ2-7; v_gene: TRBV7-9; abundance: NA; CDR3nt: TGTGCCAGCAGCCCGTGGGAGGGGTCTGAAGAGCAGTACTTC; CDR3aa: CASSPWEGSEEQYF
d_gene: TRBD2; j_gene: TRBJ2-1; v_gene: TRBV7-6; abundance: many; CDR3nt: TGTGCCAGCAGCCTCCTGGCGGGGGGACCCTCCTACAATGAGCAGTTCTTC; CDR3aa: CASSLLAGGPSYNEQFF
d_gene: NA; j_gene: TRBJ1-5; v_gene: TRBV29-1; abundance: few; CDR3nt: TGCAGCGCCTCCGGAGAGGCCTTTAATCAGCCCCAGCATTTT; CDR3aa: CSASGEAFNQPQHF
d_gene: NA; j_gene: TRBJ1-1; v_gene: TRBV14; abundance: many; CDR3nt: TGTGCCAGCAGCCAAGATCTTGCCTGGCAGCATGAAGCTTTCTTT; CDR3aa: CASSQDLAWQHEAFF
d_gene: NA; j_gene: TRBJ1-1; v_gene: TRBV4-1; abundance: NA; CDR3nt: TGCGCCGGCAGCCAAGTCGGCAGAGAGAACACTGAAGCTTTCTTT; CDR3aa: CAGSQVGRENTEAFF
d_gene: NA; j_gene: TRBJ1-1; v_gene: TRBV20-1; abundance: many; CDR3nt: TGCAGTGCTAGAACGGGTTGGAGTGAAGCTTTCTTT; CDR3aa: CSARTGWSEAFF
d_gene: TRBD1; j_gene: TRBJ2-7; v_gene: TRBV4-3; abundance: many; CDR3nt: TGCGCCAGCAGCCAAGATGATGGGACAGGTGCCTACGAGCAGTACTTC; CDR3aa: CASSQDDGTGAYEQYF
d_gene: NA; j_gene: TRBJ2-7; v_gene: TRBV20-1; abundance: many; CDR3nt: TGCAGTGCTAGAGATGGCAGCTACGAGCAGTACTTC; CDR3aa: CSARDGSYEQYF
d_gene: NA; j_gene: TRBJ1-1; v_gene: TRBV20-1; abundance: few; CDR3nt: TGCAGTGCCAGGGGTGACAGTTACACTGAAGCTTTCTTT; CDR3aa: CSARGDSYTEAFF
d_gene: TRBD1; j_gene: TRBJ1-1; v_gene: TRBV7-3; abundance: many; CDR3nt: TGTGCCAGCAGCTCGGGACAGGGTTACAGTGTAGGTGAAGCTTTCTTT; CDR3aa: CASSSGQGYSVGEAFF
d_gene: TRBD2; j_gene: TRBJ2-3; v_gene: TRBV11-2; abundance: few; CDR3nt: TGTGCCAGCAGCTTCGGCTCGACTAGCCCGGATACGCAGTATTTT; CDR3aa: CASSFGSTSPDTQYF
d_gene: TRBD2; j_gene: TRBJ2-7; v_gene: TRBV3-1; abundance: NA; CDR3nt: TGTGCCAGCAGCCGGGGGGGGGACTTCTATAACTACGAGCAGTACTTC; CDR3aa: CASSRGGDFYNYEQYF
d_gene: NA; j_gene: TRBJ2-7; v_gene: TRBV29-1; abundance: many; CDR3nt: TGCAGCGTTGGATCAGGGGCGATCTCCTACGAGCAGTACTTC; CDR3aa: CSVGSGAISYEQYF
d_gene: NA; j_gene: TRBJ1-1; v_gene: TRBV27; abundance: many; CDR3nt: TGTGCCAGCAGTTTGGGTGGCCATAACACTGAAGCTTTCTTT; CDR3aa: CASSLGGHNTEAFF
d_gene: NA; j_gene: TRBJ1-5; v_gene: TRBV4-3; abundance: NA; CDR3nt: TGCGCCAGCAGCCAAGAAGGAGGGGTATGTAGGCAGGTCCCTTGGGATCGGCCCCAGCATTTT; CDR3aa: CASSQEGGVCRQVPWDRPQHF
d_gene: TRBD1; j_gene: TRBJ1-1; v_gene: TRBV4-3; abundance: many; CDR3nt: TGCGCCAGCAGCCAATGGGGACAGGGGGTGACTGAAGCTTTCTTT; CDR3aa: CASSQWGQGVTEAFF
d_gene: TRBD2; j_gene: TRBJ2-7; v_gene: TRBV14; abundance: NA; CDR3nt: TGTGCCAGCAGGGACTCCACTAGCGGGTACGAGCAGTACTTC; CDR3aa: CASRDSTSGYEQYF
d_gene: NA; j_gene: TRBJ2-3; v_gene: TRBV30; abundance: many; CDR3nt: TGTGCCTGGAGTGGGCTAGCTTCCCTAGTAGATACGCAGTATTTT; CDR3aa: CAWSGLASLVDTQYF
d_gene: TRBD2; j_gene: TRBJ2-3; v_gene: TRBV20-1; abundance: NA; CDR3nt: TGCAGTGCTAGAGATTCCGCTAGCGGGGGCCGGGTTTTGTGGACAGATACGCAGTATTTT; CDR3aa: CSARDSASGGRVLWTDTQYF
d_gene: TRBD2; j_gene: TRBJ2-1; v_gene: TRBV5-4; abundance: NA; CDR3nt: TGTGCCAGCAGCCCAAGGATCGGACTAGCGGGGGAGCCTGAGCAGTTCTTC; CDR3aa: CASSPRIGLAGEPEQFF
d_gene: TRBD1; j_gene: TRBJ1-6; v_gene: TRBV9; abundance: NA; CDR3nt: TGTGCCATCCCGCTGGGCCAGGGGGATTATGATTCACCCCTCCACTTT; CDR3aa: CAIPLGQGDYDSPLHF
d_gene: NA; j_gene: TRBJ2-7; v_gene: TRBV10-3; abundance: many; CDR3nt: TGTGCCATCAGTGAGACCAACAAGGGGGGCCCAGAGCAGTACTTC; CDR3aa: CAISETNKGGPEQYF
d_gene: TRBD1; j_gene: TRBJ2-3; v_gene: TRBV20-1; abundance: many; CDR3nt: TGCAGTGCTAGAGATTCTGGACAGGGTCACGATACGCAGTATTTT; CDR3aa: CSARDSGQGHDTQYF
d_gene: TRBD1; j_gene: TRBJ1-1; v_gene: TRBV6-1; abundance: NA; CDR3nt: TGTGCCAGCAGTGTATCCAGGGGGATGAACACTGAAGCTTTCTTT; CDR3aa: CASSVSRGMNTEAFF
d_gene: NA; j_gene: TRBJ1-1; v_gene: TRBV7-9; abundance: many; CDR3nt: TGTGCCAGCAGCCCGCCAGACACTGAAGCTTTCTTT; CDR3aa: CASSPPDTEAFF